The T cell receptor (beta chain) under discussion was sequenced for a study of T cell repertoires in cytomegalovirus infection. Study-wide background: Use of recently identified HLA-C-restricted and well-studied HLA-B-restricted CMV epitopes was part of the study. Public TCR beta signatures indicated both CMV infection and matching HLA type.

Germline V gene data show CDR1 as SGHVS and CDR2 as FNYEAQ. This CDR3 contains 15 residues. V was pared by 1 base and J by 3 bases, with 1 base of the junction left unmatched. Each CDR3 protein gets one entry after TCRdb re-called the reads with MiXCR. The sample lists a few hundred thousand distinct CDR3 sequences, almost 40% occurring once. The study's findings and limits: The cumulative frequency of public TCR beta families identified carriers of CMV plus the relevant HLA. Dominating the ex vivo response were HLA-C-restricted CMV-specific TCR beta clonotypes.

With regard to this clonotype: No antigen is known for it.

This TCR was recovered from a human donor in good health (CMV status not recorded). Some clones in this sample may be carry-over from other donors' samples. The input for sequencing was cultured PBMCs, taken from culture after CMV antigen stimulation. The chain couples TRBV7-6 to TRBJ2-7; 12 bases line up with TRBD2. DNA for the CDR3: TGTGCCAGCAGCTTAGGACTAGCGGGAGACTACGAGCAGTACTTC. It codes for CASSLGLAGDYEQYF. The full variable domain, in which reference TRBV7-6 and TRBJ2-7 provide the parts outside the CDR3, is GAGVSQSPRYKVTKRGQDVALRCDPISGHVSLYWYRQALGQGPEFLTYFNYEAQQDKSGLPNDRFSAERPEGSISTLTIQRTEQRDSAMYRCASSLGLAGDYEQYFGPGTRLTVT.